This TCR beta chain was observed in a study of blood T cell repertoires in COVID-19 (dated by TCRdb to 2018 to 2021). About the full investigation: Samples from collaborators originated in the United States, Italy and Spain and spanned both the acute and convalescent phases of COVID-19. The material from the prospective study consisted of cDNA or gDNA derived from T cells, B-cell-depleted T cells, or PBMCs. Deeply sampled blood TCRbeta repertoires from subjects exposed to, actively infected with, or recovered from COVID-19 were included in the dataset. The repertoires were made available in a free public database intended to serve as a resource for research on the immune response to SARS-CoV-2. Samples came from the ongoing ImmuneRACE study (first 160 participants) plus 1,254 subjects from 6 global collaborators. The sample metadata nearly always contained a de-identified subject ID, COVID-19 status, age in years and sex. Where HLA class I and class II types were available, the types were taken from metadata supplied by the sample provider, not from assay-based typing. Paper-wide results and their limitations: Clinical and demographic metadata were provided uncurated, with the amount varying by source and participant.

As encoded in the germline V gene, CDR1 is SGHRS while CDR2 is YFSETQ. V and J are truncated by 0 bases and 1 base respectively, leaving an intervening sequence of 7 bases. The CDR3, from cysteine to phenylalanine, totals 14 residues. Solely the CDR3 DNA is kept, with 42 bases framed from the first base. As concerns this clone: This receptor's antigen is unknown. The record has no base qualities; no much larger clone is one base away.

Whole blood was collected in K2EDTA tubes by collaborating institutions according to the institutions' own protocols. For TCRbeta analysis, collaborators shipped samples as frozen whole blood, isolated PBMCs, or DNA extracted from either of those sample types. The immunoSEQ Assay, a bias-controlled multiplex PCR, was used to amplify TCRbeta CDR3 regions from genomic DNA. On the authors' methods: The number of nucleated cells in each sample was estimated from the amplification of reference gene primers within the assay. Sequence reads were collapsed and filtered to measure the absolute abundance of every unique TCRbeta CDR3 rearrangement. For each sample, productive Simpson clonality was calculated as the square root of Simpson's diversity index over productive rearrangements. The table was pulled from immuneACCESS by TCRdb, which kept in-frame rearrangements only. Such tables lose some clones; where checked, under half of the loss comes from unresolved V genes, and the rest has no known cause. The V and J calls and clone size are taken from that table; D and trimming were inferred from the DNA. The sample table holds more than 70,000 clones, of which 70% to 80% were seen once. The ten biggest clones cover about 24% of the sample.

The V gene is TRBV5-1 and the J gene is TRBJ1-1; a tentative D match to TRBD1 spans 5 bases. This sequence was found in a human donor in a cohort sampled during active COVID-19. Material for sequencing was peripheral blood. The sequenced DNA: TGCGCCAGCAGCTTGGCCGGACAGAACACTGAAGCTTTCTTT. This yields the protein CASSLAGQNTEAFF.